Listed here is a single T cell receptor (beta chain). TCRdb re-called the 5' RACE reads with MiXCR, one entry per CDR3 protein. The sample consists of 150,000 to 200,000 distinct CDR3 sequences, approximately 10% of them appearing once. These data come from a study of CD8 T cells in ankylosing spondylitis. Germline V lookup: CDR1 SGHRS, CDR2 YFSETQ. Trimming cost V 0 bases and J 7 bases, with 10 bases left between them. The CDR3 covers 13 residues. This receptor was identified in a male donor with ankylosing spondylitis or in good health (not recorded which). V is TRBV5-1 and J is TRBJ1-2, with TRBD1 as a possible D gene (6 bases). The sequencing sample was made of blood, either unsorted or a sorted T cell fraction (not recorded which). The chain's CDR3 is CASSLAGGSGYTF. The CDR3 DNA follows: TGCGCCAGCAGCTTGGCTGGGGGCTCTGGCTACACCTTC. Full variable domain (outside the CDR3, taken from reference TRBV5-1 and TRBJ1-2): KAGVTQTPRYLIKTRGQQVTLSCSPISGHRSVSWYQQTPGQGLQFLFEYFSETQRNKGNFPGRFSGRQFSNSRSEMNVSTLELGDSALYLCASSLAGGSGYTFGSGTRLTVV.